The next 20 T cell receptor beta chains were all read from a single sample in a study of T-cell memory formation after mild COVID-19. One entry per CDR3 protein, called by TCRdb with MiXCR from the 5' RACE reads. The table shows approximately 390,000 distinct CDR3 sequences, with roughly 15% occurring only once. Sequencing was carried out using PBMCs or a T cell subset sorted from them (not recorded which). The receptors were sampled from a man between 18 and 29 years old who had mild COVID-19 (a few samples of this study predate the infection). Cell type and time point are not known.

This clonotype was counted between two and nine times. The J gene is TRBJ2-7, the V gene TRBV5-5; a possible D gene is TRBD1 (6 bases). Trimming removed 5 bases at V and 4 bases at J, with 16 bases between. CDR1 and CDR2 from the germline V gene are SGHKS and YYEKEE (reference sequence). CDR3 size: 14 residues. The CDR3 is CASSRVSGDYEQYF. The CDR3 DNA is TGTGCCAGCAGTCGGGTGTCAGGGGATTACGAGCAGTACTTC.

This clonotype has more than one count but fewer than ten. The genes are TRBV20-1 and TRBJ2-4; D possibly corresponds to TRBD2 (5 bases). The germline gives CDR1 DFQATT, CDR2 SNEGSKA (reference sequence). The germline V and J ends were trimmed by 2 bases and 1 base, with 9 bases remaining between them. The CDR3 extends over 14 amino acids. The CDR3 coding sequence is TGCAGTGCTAGAAGGGAGTTGGCCAAAAACATTCAGTACTTC. Translated: CSARRELAKNIQYF.

This clonotype was recorded a few times. The V and J genes are TRBV5-1 and TRBJ1-6; 8 bases line up with TRBD1. Germline V gene lookup returns CDR1 SGHRS and CDR2 YFSETQ. The CDR3 loop spans 17 amino acids. V was pared by 0 bases and J by 10 bases, with 12 bases of the junction left unmatched. CDR3 DNA: TGCGCCAGCAGCTTGGTCAGGGGGCGCGGTGGAGGATCACCCCTCCACTTT. Translation: CASSLVRGRGGGSPLHF.

The gene calls are TRBV2 and TRBJ2-5; a possible D gene is TRBD2 (5 bases). CDR3 size: 14 residues. Trimming stripped 5 bases from V and 4 bases from J, with 14 bases between. Germline CDR1 reads SNHLY; CDR2 reads FYNNEI. The CDR3, as DNA: TGTGCCAGCAGTCACGGACTTCAGCGAGAGACCCAGTACTTC. It encodes CASSHGLQRETQYF.

This clonotype was recorded a few times. The chain joins TRBV4-1 to TRBJ1-5; 10 bases fit TRBD1. The CDR3 is 16 residues long. Germline trimming cut 2 bases from V and 5 bases from J; bases unmatched to any gene: 6. The germline gives CDR1 MGHRA, CDR2 YSYEKL. This CDR3 reads CASSQSGTGVDQPQHF. As DNA, the CDR3 is TGCGCCAGCAGCCAATCCGGGACAGGGGTCGATCAGCCCCAGCATTTT.

This clonotype was observed a few times. DNA of the CDR3: TGCAGTGCTAGTGGGAAAGCACCCTCGTATAGCAATCAGCCCCAGCATTTT. Its translation is CSASGKAPSYSNQPQHF. This rearrangement joins TRBV20-1 to TRBJ1-5; D not resolved. Germline V lookup: CDR1 DFQATT, CDR2 SNEGSKA (reference sequence). Trimming left V 3 bases short and J 0 bases short, with 18 bases between. This CDR3 has 17 residues.

This clonotype was observed a few times. V is TRBV4-1 and J is TRBJ1-3, with 8 positions matching TRBD1. CDR3 length equals 13 residues. Germline V gene sequence: CDR1 MGHRA, CDR2 YSYEKL. V shed 5 bases and J 5 bases; nucleotides not matched to a gene: 2. The CDR3 loop reads CASSRQGRNTIYF. For the CDR3, the DNA is TGCGCCAGCAGCAGACAGGGGCGAAACACCATATATTTT.

J is TRBJ1-2 and V is TRBV20-1; possible D gene TRBD1, 5 bases. The germline V gene encodes CDR1 DFQATT and CDR2 SNEGSKA (reference sequence). There are 17 residues in the CDR3. V shed 5 bases and J shed 2 bases, with 24 bases lying between them. DNA for the CDR3: TGCAGTGCTGAGGTTGGGGGGGTAGGTCCGATGAACTATGGCTACACCTTC. Its translation is CSAEVGGVGPMNYGYTF.

The chain has TRBV24-1 and TRBJ2-1; D remains ambiguous. The CDR3 covers 13 residues. V dropped 4 bases and J dropped 6 bases, with 9 bases sitting between them. Per the germline V gene, CDR1 is KGHDR and CDR2 is SFDVKD. CDR3 amino acids: CATSESAFNEQFF. CDR3 nucleotide sequence: TGTGCCACCAGTGAATCCGCCTTCAATGAGCAGTTCTTC.

The chain is built from TRBV19 and TRBJ2-7; 8 bases fit TRBD2. The CDR3 sequence is 15 residues long. V lost 2 bases and J lost 2; bases outside the gene matches: 5. CDR1 is LNHDA, CDR2 SQIVND, per germline (reference sequence). CDR3 in amino acids: CASSIRAGGPYEQYV. In DNA form, the CDR3 reads TGTGCCAGTAGTATAAGGGCGGGGGGCCCCTACGAGCAGTACGTC.

This clonotype was found many times. This chain links TRBV6-5 with TRBJ2-3; D remains unclear. CDR3 length: 11 residues. Germline V gives CDR1 MNHEY, CDR2 SVGAGI. V was shortened by 0 bases and J by 5 bases, with 0 bases between the two germline ends. The CDR3 DNA sequence: TGTGCCAGCAGTTACTCAGATACGCAGTATTTT. This encodes CASSYSDTQYF.

V gene TRBV5-4 combines with J gene TRBJ2-5; 8 bases fit TRBD2. V lost 3 bases to trimming and J lost 2 bases; unmatched junction nucleotides: 12. The germline gives CDR1 SGHNT, CDR2 YYREEE (reference sequence). The CDR3 totals 17 residues. The CDR3: CASSSAGARGAQETQYF. The CDR3 nucleotides read TGTGCCAGCAGCTCCGCTGGGGCGCGGGGGGCTCAAGAGACCCAGTACTTC.

This chain uses TRBV6-6 with TRBJ2-1; either TRBD1 or TRBD2 may fit D (5 bases each). Trimming took off 5 bases at V and 10 bases at J, with 9 bases between the two ends. CDR3 length: 11 amino acids. Germline V CDR1 and CDR2: MNHNY, SVGAGI (reference sequence). This CDR3 reads CASSDRGEQFF. The CDR3 region has the DNA TGTGCCAGCAGTGACAGAGGGGAGCAGTTCTTC.

This clonotype was counted many times. The DNA of the CDR3 is TGCGCCAGCAGCCCGGGGCCAGATACGCAGTATTTT. This encodes CASSPGPDTQYF. The chain uses TRBV5-1 and TRBJ2-3; possibly TRBD1 or TRBD2 for D (5 bases each). CDR1 and CDR2 (germline): SGHRS, YFSETQ. Trimming shortened V by 4 bases and J by 4 bases, and 7 bases separated the two germline ends. This CDR3 region has 12 residues.

This clonotype was observed a handful of times. The chain couples TRBV5-1 to TRBJ2-5; perhaps D is TRBD1 or TRBD2 (5 bases each). The V and J ends lost 4 bases and 4 bases respectively, with 8 bases between them. Germline lookup yields CDR1 SGHRS and CDR2 YFSETQ. The CDR3 is 12 amino acids. The CDR3 sequence is CASSPGPETQYF. The CDR3 nucleotides are TGCGCCAGCAGCCCGGGGCCAGAGACCCAGTACTTC.

The chain employs TRBV6-1 and TRBJ2-3, with D hard to call. The ends were cut back, 3 bases at V and 2 bases at J, with 12 bases in the middle. CDR3 length: 15 residues. Germline CDR1 is MNHNS and CDR2 is SASEGT. In DNA form, the CDR3 reads TGTGCCAGCAGTGATGGTCCGTATTCCACAGATACGCAGTATTTT. As protein: CASSDGPYSTDTQYF.

This clonotype was seen a handful of times. The chain carries TRBV7-8 and TRBJ1-1; D uncertain. CDR1 and CDR2 (germline): SGHVS, FQNEAQ. V lost 1 base and J lost 7, with 7 bases in between. The CDR3 totals 12 residues. As DNA, the CDR3 is TGTGCCAGCAGCTTAGAAGGGAATGAAGCTTTCTTT. It is translated as CASSLEGNEAFF. The variable domain in full, completed from reference TRBV7-8 and TRBJ1-1, reads GAGVSQSPRYKVAKRGQDVALRCDPISGHVSLFWYQQALGQGPEFLTYFQNEAQLDKSGLPSDRFFAERPEGSVSTLKIQRTQQEDSAVYLCASSLEGNEAFFGQGTRLTVV.

The chain has TRBV10-3 and TRBJ2-1, with 9 bases fitting TRBD2. V lost 11 bases, J lost 13 bases, and 18 bases stayed unmatched. The CDR3 extends over 14 amino acids. Germline CDR1 and CDR2: ENHRY and SYGVKD. The CDR3 DNA sequence: TGTGCCCTAAGTTCGGCGGGGGGGCCCGCCCCACAGTTCTTC. It translates to CALSSAGGPAPQFF.

V usage is TRBV10-3 and J usage is TRBJ2-3; 10 nucleotides align to TRBD2. CDR1 is ENHRY, CDR2 SYGVKD, per germline. This CDR3 spans 16 amino acids. V lost 4 bases, J lost 2 bases, and 6 bases stayed unmatched. CDR3 residues: CAISGPLAGSTDTQYF. In DNA form, the CDR3 reads TGTGCCATCAGTGGCCCACTAGCGGGGTCCACAGATACGCAGTATTTT.

The rearrangement links TRBV5-1 to TRBJ1-1; no reliable D call. The CDR3 covers 17 residues. V shed 1 base and J shed 0 bases, with 16 bases lying between them. Germline V gene lookup returns CDR1 SGHRS and CDR2 YFSETQ. CDR3 protein: CASSLLGSGRLNTEAFF. CDR3 DNA: TGCGCCAGCAGCTTGTTGGGGTCGGGCAGGTTGAACACTGAAGCTTTCTTT.